The present T cell receptor (beta chain) was sequenced within a study of OX40 agonist ivuxolimab in advanced cancers. Concerning the study at large: Ivuxolimab was an agonistic, fully human IgG2 monoclonal antibody directed against OX40 (CD134), a costimulatory receptor. Three dose-escalation patients achieved partial responses, one with hepatocellular carcinoma and two with cutaneous melanoma. The paper reports the monotherapy dose-escalation portion (N of about 50 patients) of the phase I ivuxolimab trial. A male proportion of roughly 85% and a mean age of approximately 60 years, ranging from roughly 23 to 85, were recorded for the dose-escalation cohort. Of the approximately 50 dose-escalation patients, hepatocellular carcinoma was present in approximately 20, melanoma in roughly 15, renal cell carcinoma in 9 and head and neck cancer in 9. Intravenous ivuxolimab was administered to patients every 2 weeks at six dose levels: 0.01, 0.1, 0.3, 1.5, 3 and 10 mg/kg. The point of sequencing TCRbeta in the periphery was to test whether ivuxolimab changed TCR sequence diversity and drove clonal T-cell expansion. Patients were allowed to have had prior anti-PD-1, anti-PD-L1 or anti-CTLA-4 therapy, and 40% of the dose-escalation patients had previously received checkpoint inhibitors.

Patients with autoimmune disease history or receiving systemic immunosuppression were excluded from the trial. In every dose cohort, peripheral blood was drawn for TCR sequencing at baseline, cycle 4 day 1, and cycle 7 day 1. Samples came from an open-label, multicenter, first-in-human phase I dose-escalation trial of ivuxolimab. Adults with locally advanced or metastatic melanoma, renal cell, hepatocellular, or head and neck squamous cell carcinoma were enrolled in the trial. Before TCR sequencing, CD4+ T cells and CD8+ T cells from peripheral blood were sorted into separate populations. The paper as a whole reports these results and caveats: Low levels of normalized T-cell clonal expansion were also seen in some nonresponding patients. The antigen specificity of the clonally expanded peripheral T cells was not determined. In the 0.1-3.0 mg/kg groups, partial responders were among the patients with the lowest normalized peripheral clonal expansion, particularly in CD8+ T cells. Clonal expansion of both CD4+ and CD8+ blood T cells was observed from baseline to week 6 at doses 0.1 to 3.0 mg/kg. After ivuxolimab, expanded clones were on average more numerous among CD8+ T cells than among CD4+ T cells.

A remark on this clone: Its antigen is currently not known. Base qualities were left out, and no much larger clone turns up one base away.

To sequence the TCRbeta CDR3 region, genomic DNA was isolated from the sorted cells. TCRbeta CDR3 regions were sequenced using the immunoSEQ Assay. The table comes from immuneACCESS by way of TCRdb, which keeps in-frame sequences with V and J called. Part of the clones is missing from these tables; in studies checked, under half for an unresolved V gene and the rest for unknown reasons. In this sample the table shows tens of thousands of clones, 70% to 80% of which occur a single time. Over 2% of the sample is held by the ten biggest clonotypes. V is shortened by 1 base, J by 4 bases, and the region joining them spans 18 bases. From a lookup of the germline V gene, CDR1 and CDR2 are SGHAT and FQNNGV. Its CDR3 holds 17 amino acids, cysteine through phenylalanine. The CDR3 DNA has 51 bases and is translated from base 1.

This sample comprised CD4+ or CD8+ T cells sorted from blood, obtained in a trial of the OX40 agonist ivuxolimab. The chain employs TRBV11-2 and TRBJ2-3; the D gene lacks a confident call. The origin of this receptor is an adult with an advanced solid tumor such as melanoma, head and neck, liver or kidney cancer. Here the CDR3 is given as CASSLALVSGRSDTQYF. The DNA sequence follows: TGTGCCAGCAGCTTAGCTTTAGTATCTGGCAGATCAGATACGCAGTATTTT.